Reported below is one T cell receptor beta chain. All included Susac syndrome patients satisfied recently defined diagnostic criteria for definite or probable disease. Random hexamers were used to reverse transcribe an amount of roughly 0.5 to 1 ug RNA. TCRdb processed the immunoSEQ multiplex PCR reads anew with MiXCR; each CDR3 protein has one entry. The sample holds 160,000 or so distinct CDR3 sequences, approximately 94% seen once. The data stem from a study of CD8 T cells in Susac syndrome. For the study at large: Patients with Susac syndrome were, at the time of blood collection, therapy-naive, maintained on corticosteroids, or maintained on intravenous immunoglobulin alone.

The source is a human donor with Susac syndrome. The sequenced sample was CD4+ T cells from PBMCs.

CDR3 residues: CASSQDSGETQYF. For the CDR3, the DNA is TGTGCCAGCAGCCAAGATTCAGGAGAGACCCAGTACTTC. This chain connects TRBV4-2 to TRBJ2-5; D uncertain. With 0 bases removed from V and 4 bases from J, the gap between germline ends came to 6 bases. This CDR3 region has 13 residues. Germline values: CDR1 LGHNA, CDR2 YNFKEQ.